This is a list of T cell receptor beta chains from one sample in a study of CD8 T cells in ankylosing spondylitis. TCRdb itself ran the 5' RACE reads through MiXCR, one entry per CDR3 protein. Of 150,000 to 200,000 distinct CDR3 sequences listed, 9.5% to 10% were seen once; the top ten hold more than 12%. Sequencing used blood, either unsorted or a sorted T cell fraction (not recorded which). The receptors were sampled from a female donor with ankylosing spondylitis or in good health (not recorded which). Each CDR3 is given with its conserved first and last residue. A D gene is named only where the DNA matches it firmly. Clone size appears in some rows only: once, few, many, or a class for an expanded clone.

J gene: TRBJ2-6; V gene: TRBV29-1; D gene: TRBD1; clone size: few; CDR3 protein: CSVAGTGGSGANVLTF; CDR3 DNA: TGCAGCGTTGCCGGGACAGGGGGCTCTGGGGCCAACGTCCTGACTTTC
J gene: TRBJ2-1; V gene: TRBV20-1; D gene: .; clone size: many; CDR3 protein: CSASHGPGPVALLSSYNEQFF; CDR3 DNA: TGCAGTGCTAGTCACGGACCGGGCCCGGTCGCATTGTTAAGCTCCTACAATGAGCAGTTCTTC
J gene: TRBJ2-3; V gene: TRBV7-9; D gene: .; clone size: .; CDR3 protein: CASSFQEGMTDTQYF; CDR3 DNA: TGTGCCAGCAGCTTTCAAGAAGGGATGACAGATACGCAGTATTTT
J gene: TRBJ2-7; V gene: TRBV5-1; D gene: .; clone size: .; CDR3 protein: CASSLKWGAYEQYF; CDR3 DNA: TGCGCCAGCAGCTTGAAATGGGGAGCCTACGAGCAGTACTTC
J gene: TRBJ2-7; V gene: TRBV5-6; D gene: .; clone size: .; CDR3 protein: CASNSRDIYEQYF; CDR3 DNA: TGTGCCAGCAACTCCCGGGACATTTACGAGCAGTACTTC
J gene: TRBJ2-5; V gene: TRBV30; D gene: .; clone size: .; CDR3 protein: CAWSVTGETQYF; CDR3 DNA: TGTGCCTGGAGTGTAACGGGGGAGACCCAGTACTTC
J gene: TRBJ2-3; V gene: TRBV19; D gene: TRBD2; clone size: few; CDR3 protein: CASAPGLAGEFTDTQYF; CDR3 DNA: TGTGCCAGTGCCCCGGGACTAGCGGGAGAGTTCACAGATACGCAGTATTTT
J gene: TRBJ2-7; V gene: TRBV3-1; D gene: .; clone size: once; CDR3 protein: CASSQLSGSYEQYF; CDR3 DNA: TGTGCCAGCAGCCAATTGTCTGGGTCCTACGAGCAGTACTTC
J gene: TRBJ2-3; V gene: TRBV20-1; D gene: TRBD2; clone size: .; CDR3 protein: CSARDLPRASGNTDTQYF; CDR3 DNA: TGCAGTGCTAGAGATCTGCCTAGGGCTAGCGGGAACACAGATACGCAGTATTTT
J gene: TRBJ2-7; V gene: TRBV30; D gene: .; clone size: few; CDR3 protein: CAWSWLAGPVYF; CDR3 DNA: TGTGCCTGGAGTTGGTTGGCGGGCCCAGTGTACTTC
J gene: TRBJ2-7; V gene: TRBV7-2; D gene: .; clone size: few; CDR3 protein: CASSWELDIYEQYF; CDR3 DNA: TGTGCCAGCAGCTGGGAACTAGATATCTACGAGCAGTACTTC
J gene: TRBJ2-1; V gene: TRBV30; D gene: .; clone size: .; CDR3 protein: CAWSIGLREQFF; CDR3 DNA: TGTGCCTGGAGTATAGGACTACGGGAGCAGTTCTTC
J gene: TRBJ1-1; V gene: TRBV19; D gene: TRBD1; clone size: few; CDR3 protein: CASSILRDRVNKAFF; CDR3 DNA: TGTGCCAGTAGTATACTCCGGGACAGGGTTAACAAAGCTTTCTTT
J gene: TRBJ2-5; V gene: TRBV6-1; D gene: TRBD2; clone size: many; CDR3 protein: CASSTAGRAQETQYF; CDR3 DNA: TGTGCCAGCAGTACCGCGGGGAGGGCCCAAGAGACCCAGTACTTC
J gene: TRBJ2-1; V gene: TRBV5-1; D gene: .; clone size: .; CDR3 protein: CASSLISGNAYNEQFF; CDR3 DNA: TGCGCCAGCAGCTTGATTAGCGGAAACGCCTACAATGAGCAGTTCTTC
J gene: TRBJ2-1; V gene: TRBV24-1; D gene: .; clone size: many; CDR3 protein: CATSDLQDNEQFF; CDR3 DNA: TGTGCCACCAGTGATTTGCAGGACAATGAGCAGTTCTTC
J gene: TRBJ2-2; V gene: TRBV2; D gene: .; clone size: many; CDR3 protein: CASTAGTGELFF; CDR3 DNA: TGTGCCAGCACCGCCGGCACCGGGGAGCTGTTTTTT
J gene: TRBJ2-1; V gene: TRBV7-6; D gene: .; clone size: many; CDR3 protein: CASSSPSEQFF; CDR3 DNA: TGTGCCAGCAGCTCCCCGAGTGAGCAGTTCTTC
J gene: TRBJ1-1; V gene: TRBV27; D gene: .; clone size: few; CDR3 protein: CASSSSSLRGTEAFF; CDR3 DNA: TGTGCCAGCAGTTCCAGCTCCCTACGGGGGACTGAAGCTTTCTTT
J gene: TRBJ2-1; V gene: TRBV29-1; D gene: .; clone size: many; CDR3 protein: CSVDLGRGHEQFF; CDR3 DNA: TGCAGCGTTGATTTGGGCCGGGGGCATGAGCAGTTCTTC
J gene: TRBJ2-1; V gene: TRBV2; D gene: .; clone size: .; CDR3 protein: CASSEKALSYNEQFF; CDR3 DNA: TGTGCCAGCAGTGAGAAGGCCCTCTCCTACAATGAGCAGTTCTTC
J gene: TRBJ2-1; V gene: TRBV9; D gene: .; clone size: few; CDR3 protein: CASSVAGASSYNEQFF; CDR3 DNA: TGTGCCAGCAGCGTAGCAGGCGCGAGCTCCTACAATGAGCAGTTCTTC
J gene: TRBJ2-4; V gene: TRBV20-1; D gene: .; clone size: .; CDR3 protein: CSGGGKSKNIQYF; CDR3 DNA: TGCAGTGGGGGCGGAAAGAGCAAAAACATTCAGTACTTC
J gene: TRBJ2-7; V gene: TRBV7-9; D gene: .; clone size: .; CDR3 protein: CASSFSLRSSYEQYF; CDR3 DNA: TGTGCCAGCAGCTTCTCATTACGGAGCTCTTACGAGCAGTACTTC
J gene: TRBJ1-1; V gene: TRBV29-1; D gene: .; clone size: few; CDR3 protein: CSAEGGQNTEAFF; CDR3 DNA: TGCAGCGCTGAGGGGGGCCAGAACACTGAAGCTTTCTTT
J gene: TRBJ2-2; V gene: TRBV29-1; D gene: .; clone size: many; CDR3 protein: CSVAGTLNTGELFF; CDR3 DNA: TGCAGCGTTGCCGGGACACTCAACACCGGGGAGCTGTTTTTT
J gene: TRBJ2-7; V gene: TRBV20-1; D gene: .; clone size: .; CDR3 protein: CSARGSSSYEQYF; CDR3 DNA: TGCAGTGCTAGGGGGTCGAGCTCCTACGAGCAGTACTTC
J gene: TRBJ2-7; V gene: TRBV9; D gene: .; clone size: many; CDR3 protein: CASSVGVGNSYEQYF; CDR3 DNA: TGTGCCAGCAGCGTCGGAGTCGGGAACTCCTACGAGCAGTACTTC
J gene: TRBJ2-5; V gene: TRBV7-8; D gene: TRBD2; clone size: .; CDR3 protein: CASSSSLREGRETQYF; CDR3 DNA: TGTGCCAGCAGTTCTTCCCTGCGGGAGGGCCGAGAGACCCAGTACTTC
J gene: TRBJ2-7; V gene: TRBV20-1; D gene: TRBD1; clone size: few; CDR3 protein: CSASGQGRDEQYF; CDR3 DNA: TGCAGTGCTAGCGGACAGGGGAGGGACGAGCAGTACTTC
J gene: TRBJ2-7; V gene: TRBV4-1; D gene: .; clone size: .; CDR3 protein: CASSQDPLAGPSYEQYF; CDR3 DNA: TGCGCCAGCAGCCAAGATCCTTTGGCGGGCCCCTCCTACGAGCAGTACTTC
J gene: TRBJ2-7; V gene: TRBV27; D gene: .; clone size: .; CDR3 protein: CASSLMHTGFSDYEQYF; CDR3 DNA: TGTGCCAGCAGCCTTATGCATACAGGTTTTTCCGACTACGAGCAGTACTTC
J gene: TRBJ1-2; V gene: TRBV5-6; D gene: TRBD1; clone size: few; CDR3 protein: CASLTGGDGYTF; CDR3 DNA: TGTGCCAGCCTTACAGGGGGGGATGGCTACACCTTC
J gene: TRBJ2-3; V gene: TRBV6-2/TRBV6-3; D gene: TRBD2; clone size: .; CDR3 protein: CASSPTPGLAGITDTQYF; CDR3 DNA: TGTGCCAGCAGTCCTACCCCTGGACTAGCGGGAATCACAGATACGCAGTATTTT
J gene: TRBJ1-3; V gene: TRBV27; D gene: .; clone size: few; CDR3 protein: CASSWGRGNTIYF; CDR3 DNA: TGTGCCAGCAGTTGGGGGAGAGGAAACACCATATATTTT
J gene: TRBJ2-7; V gene: TRBV10-2; D gene: .; clone size: few; CDR3 protein: CASSESGGIYEQYF; CDR3 DNA: TGCGCCAGCAGTGAGTCTGGGGGTATTTACGAGCAGTACTTC
J gene: TRBJ2-1; V gene: TRBV7-9; D gene: TRBD2; clone size: .; CDR3 protein: CASSSGLAVNNEQFF; CDR3 DNA: TGTGCCAGCAGTTCGGGACTAGCGGTAAACAATGAGCAGTTCTTC
J gene: TRBJ2-7; V gene: TRBV27; D gene: TRBD2; clone size: few; CDR3 protein: CASRLLAGGSYEQYF; CDR3 DNA: TGTGCCAGCAGATTACTAGCGGGAGGGTCCTACGAGCAGTACTTC
J gene: TRBJ2-3; V gene: TRBV12-3/TRBV12-4; D gene: .; clone size: many; CDR3 protein: CASRPPGDTQYF; CDR3 DNA: TGTGCCAGCAGACCCCCCGGAGATACGCAGTATTTT
J gene: TRBJ2-1; V gene: TRBV27; D gene: TRBD2; clone size: few; CDR3 protein: CASRRLAGDNEQFF; CDR3 DNA: TGTGCCAGCCGTCGACTAGCGGGAGACAATGAGCAGTTCTTC
J gene: TRBJ2-2; V gene: TRBV5-1; D gene: .; clone size: .; CDR3 protein: CASSLEGITGELFF; CDR3 DNA: TGCGCCAGCAGCTTAGAGGGGATCACCGGGGAGCTGTTTTTT
J gene: TRBJ1-5; V gene: TRBV12-3/TRBV12-4; D gene: .; clone size: many; CDR3 protein: CASSFGQLWVEDQPQHF; CDR3 DNA: TGTGCCAGCAGTTTTGGTCAACTTTGGGTCGAGGATCAGCCCCAGCATTTT
J gene: TRBJ2-7; V gene: TRBV20-1; D gene: TRBD2; clone size: few; CDR3 protein: CSASGGSFYEQYF; CDR3 DNA: TGCAGTGCTAGCGGCGGGAGTTTCTACGAGCAGTACTTC
J gene: TRBJ2-5; V gene: TRBV7-7; D gene: .; clone size: .; CDR3 protein: CASSLEAQQETQYF; CDR3 DNA: TGTGCTAGCAGCTTAGAGGCACAGCAAGAGACCCAGTACTTC
J gene: TRBJ1-1; V gene: TRBV6-5; D gene: .; clone size: many; CDR3 protein: CASSYDSNTEAFF; CDR3 DNA: TGTGCCAGCAGTTACGACAGCAACACTGAAGCTTTCTTT
J gene: TRBJ1-4; V gene: TRBV5-1; D gene: .; clone size: many; CDR3 protein: CASSSKDRSTNEKLFF; CDR3 DNA: TGCGCCAGCAGCTCGAAAGACAGATCAACTAATGAAAAACTGTTTTTT
J gene: TRBJ2-7; V gene: TRBV5-6; D gene: TRBD2; clone size: .; CDR3 protein: CASSPGRGLAGAWEQYF; CDR3 DNA: TGTGCCAGCAGCCCCGGGCGGGGCCTAGCGGGAGCTTGGGAGCAGTACTTC
J gene: TRBJ1-2; V gene: TRBV9; D gene: .; clone size: few; CDR3 protein: CASSVATGTPSDGYTF; CDR3 DNA: TGTGCCAGCAGCGTAGCTACAGGGACCCCTTCTGATGGCTACACCTTC
J gene: TRBJ2-7; V gene: TRBV9; D gene: .; clone size: many; CDR3 protein: CASSVGEGESYEQYF; CDR3 DNA: TGTGCCAGCAGCGTAGGTGAGGGGGAGTCCTACGAGCAGTACTTC
J gene: TRBJ2-7; V gene: TRBV11-3; D gene: .; clone size: .; CDR3 protein: CASSQWDNYEQYF; CDR3 DNA: TGTGCCAGCAGCCAATGGGACAACTACGAGCAGTACTTC